This T cell receptor (beta chain) was documented in a study of cytomegalovirus exposure and HLA in healthy donors (dated by TCRdb to about 2017). Background for the entire study: An earlier analysis of around 600 of the donors reported about 290 Gb of sequence data and 117 million unique TCR beta sequences from 190 million or so T cells. A later genetic analysis took genome-wide SNP genotypes for about three fifths of the 666 donors and used that subset as a discovery cohort. Class I and class II HLA loci were covered by the typing at four-digit resolution. All discovery cohort repertoires had been generated on a single sequencing platform. The study aimed to test whether signatures of past pathogen exposure could be identified by cataloging public T cell receptors. Donor age, sex, ethnicity and CMV serostatus were compiled together with the repertoire data. Because of strong linkage in the cohort, five DR-DQ haplotypes were treated as single units for association and clustering. About 310 gigabases of sequencing data and 78 million or so unique TCR sequences were included in an early release covering about 700 HLA-typed donors. Typing coverage varied by locus: roughly 620-640 donors for A, B, C, DRB1 and DQB1; more than 500 for DQA1; over 600 for DPA1; under 490 for DPB1. Of the 300 to 500 genotyped donors, less than 90% were placed in the genetic ancestry cluster associated with self-reported Caucasian donors. High-throughput TCR immunosequencing, statistical association of individual TCRs with disease status, and machine learning were combined to predict cytomegalovirus infection status. In a later analysis, previously published TCR beta repertoires from about 670 donors were re-analyzed and high-resolution HLA genotyping was added so that TCR occurrence patterns could be studied. In the later analysis, no new phenotypic data were used to find candidate immune exposures; instead, reliance was placed on TCR beta sequences and their occurrence across donors. An earlier analysis of 587 of the donors applied high-throughput TCR beta sequencing to assess whether each TCR beta V gene segment acted as functional or pseudogenic. Using immunosequencing, the study profiled T cell repertoires from fewer than 850 subjects and related those repertoires to cytomegalovirus serostatus. A separate validation cohort of over a hundred different subjects was used in addition to the approximately 700-subject first cohort. On average, around 200,000 unique TCR beta nucleotide sequences were sequenced per donor among about 400 genotyped donors of the cohort, with 15% to 20% of those sequences being non-productive. What the work shows at the level of the full study, not this receptor alone: In a later analysis, several top co-occurrence clusters were reported to appear linked to parvovirus B19, influenza, CMV and Epstein-Barr virus. Most TCR sequences were seen in very few donors, while some public TCRs were found in many individuals. A cluster of highly shared sequence variants was judged likely to represent a technical artifact of the sequencing pipeline. In vitro tests confirmed that three of the cytomegalovirus-associated TCR beta chains recognize cytomegalovirus antigens. An earlier analysis of around 500 of the donors showed that most TCR beta V segments appeared in productive rearrangements either about 87% or about 30% of the time, which broadly matched IMGT annotations. The presence/absence analyses assumed that sequencing depth was roughly uniform across donors, and that assumption may not be true. In a later genetic analysis, a missense DCLRE1C variant was associated with V-gene and J-gene trimming of TCR beta chains, and the association was replicated in an independent cohort. According to the authors, the approach could potentially be generalized to other disease states and immunological phenotypes. In a later analysis, HLA-associated TCR beta chains showed more clonal expansion and lower generation probabilities than non-associated chains that were equally common. Because some donors lacked HLA typing at each locus, the association tests relied only on the typed subset. According to a later genetic analysis, donors in an Asian-associated ancestry cluster had fewer N-insertions in productive TCRs than the approximately 700-donor mean. In a later analysis, TCR association rates were found to vary across HLA loci, with the most associated TCRs seen for DRB1 alleles and the fewest for HLA-C alleles. Strong co-occurrence of HLA alleles, especially DR and DQ, made assigning TCR associations to individual alleles difficult. Because the 87-base-pair reads could not distinguish some IMGT-functional V segments, including TRBV6-2 and TRBV6-3, those segments were excluded. Correlated functional status among segregating V segments might be attributable to linkage disequilibrium, but an unknown experimental factor could not be ruled out. The classifier was reported to diagnose cytomegalovirus status with high specificity and sensitivity in both the original cohort and the validation cohort. CMV serostatus was the only immune exposure information available for the cohort. A further reported finding was that TCR beta sequences accurately predicted the HLA-A and HLA-B alleles for most subjects in the first cohort. Most CMV-associated TCR beta chains appeared to be HLA-restricted in a later analysis, and the HLA associations seemed to be driven largely by CMV exposure. A total of some 180 TCR beta chains were listed by the study as associated with cytomegalovirus. This cohort had only TCR beta chains sequenced, and the lack of alpha or paired-chain data limited which features could be detected. In a later analysis, some 18,000 TCR beta sequences were associated with specific HLA alleles at a false discovery rate of 0.05. Because counts were too low, 15 to 20 rarely observed V segments, including chromosome 9 orphons, were left out of the earlier analysis of 500 to 650 of the donors.

Unmatched junction bases come to 6, with V trimmed by 4 bases and J by 4 bases. The CDR3 runs 13 amino acids, cysteine and phenylalanine included. Of the read, only the CDR3 DNA is kept; its 39 bases are in frame from base 1. The germline V gene (reference sequence) gives CDR1 as GTSNPN and CDR2 as SVGIG. Concerning this clone itself: Its recognized antigen is unknown. There are no base qualities to consult, and no much larger clone falls within one base.

The library was produced with the immunoSEQ multiplex PCR assay. For the multiplex PCR, a mixture combining 60 forward primers for TCR Vbeta segments and 13 reverse primers for TCR Jbeta segments was used. The CDR3 region of rearranged TCR beta genes was amplified from genomic DNA by a multiplex PCR assay. The amplified TCR beta libraries were sequenced on the Illumina HiSeq System as 87-base-pair reads. The source study handled its data this way. In a later analysis, roughly 80 million unique TCR beta chains were counted across the approximately 640 repertoires, and around 10 million of these chains were shared by at least two donors. Raw reads were error-corrected and collapsed into unique sequences with a nearest-neighbor algorithm that merged closely related sequences to remove PCR and sequencing errors. CDR3 sequences were aligned to IMGT reference sequences to assign V, D and J gene segments. For a sequence to be retained, a match of at least six nucleotides to both a V gene segment and a J gene segment was required. A rearrangement counted as productive if the CDR3 had no stop codons and remained in frame with V and J, and every other rearrangement counted as non-productive. CDR3 was defined according to IMGT convention as the region running from the second conserved V-encoded cysteine to the conserved J-encoded phenylalanine. Sequences without an unambiguous match to a single V gene segment were excluded from the earlier analysis of 450 to 750 of the donors. In an earlier analysis of roughly 500 of the donors, V segments were called functional above 56.7% productive rearrangements and were called segregating when the between-donor standard deviation exceeded 5%. To diagnose cytomegalovirus status from the catalog of TCR beta chain sequences, a statistical classification framework was built. V and J gene assignment, in a later analysis, came from comparing TCR nucleotide sequences with IMGT/GENE-DB human TR gene sequences. In a later analysis, CDR3 sequences and most-parsimonious VDJ recombination scenarios were assigned using the TCRdist pipeline. In a later analysis, every TCR beta chain was defined by the combination of its CDR3 amino acid sequence and its V-gene family, and reads without a unique V-gene family were dropped. A later analysis removed several hundred highly shared, low-generation-probability nucleotide sequences to deal with suspected cross-contamination and a sequencing artifact. In a later analysis, a clonal expansion index was calculated for each public chain from normalized within-repertoire ranks of inferred template counts. In a later analysis, generation probabilities were computed using a VDJ recombination model fitted to out-of-frame rearrangements, and the results were checked against IGoR. In a later analysis, TCR-TCR, TCR-HLA and TCR-CMV co-occurrence was scored with hypergeometric tests, and a repertoire-size bias correction was applied to TCR pairs. In a later analysis, false discovery rates were estimated by permuting HLA or CMV assignments 20 times. In a later analysis, co-occurring TCRs were grouped using DBSCAN, with TCRdist sequence similarity added in when clustering inside HLA-allele-positive subsets. Repertoires with fewer than 30,000 or more than 120,000 public chains were left out of co-occurrence clustering, as were about 5 repertoires with anomalous nucleotide sharing. In its TCRdb copy, this immuneACCESS table keeps in-frame sequences only and misses some clones. Where compared with another copy, unresolved V genes explain less than half of these, and the others have no known cause. V, J and clone size are taken as reported in that table, and D and trimming were inferred from the DNA itself. Within this sample are roughly 120,000 clones, with 70% to 80% of them counted one time only. The ten largest clones capture roughly 11% of the sample.

The cohort was made up of 666 healthy bone marrow donors. Cohort members were all nominally healthy when sampled, although unrecorded immune exposures were likely present. The donor was CMV seropositive and was included in the group of around 300 seropositive cohort members. Each donor provided a peripheral blood sample, and peripheral blood mononuclear cells were used for TCR beta sequencing. The Qiagen DNeasy Blood Extraction Kit was used to extract genomic DNA from the blood cell samples. The source of this sequence is a woman in her 50s in good health and CMV-seropositive. Sequencing used PBMCs. Recombination connected TRBV30 to TRBJ1-2, and 7 bases in between align with TRBD1. The sequence in DNA is TGTGCCTGGAAGGCCACAGGGGTCTATGGCTACACCTTC. This is translated as CAWKATGVYGYTF.